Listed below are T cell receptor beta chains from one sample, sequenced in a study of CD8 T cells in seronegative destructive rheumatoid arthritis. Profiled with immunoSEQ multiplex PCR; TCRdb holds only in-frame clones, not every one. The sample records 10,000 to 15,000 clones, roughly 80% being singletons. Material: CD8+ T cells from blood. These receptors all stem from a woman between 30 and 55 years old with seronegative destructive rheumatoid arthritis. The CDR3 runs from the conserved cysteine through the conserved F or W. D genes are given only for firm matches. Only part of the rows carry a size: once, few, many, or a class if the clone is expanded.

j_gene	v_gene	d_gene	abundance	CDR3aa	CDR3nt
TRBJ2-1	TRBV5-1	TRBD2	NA	CASSFAGGVNEQFF	TGCGCCAGCAGCTTTGCGGGGGGAGTCAATGAGCAGTTCTTC
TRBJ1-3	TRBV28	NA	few	CASSLYQGHSEYTIYF	TGTGCCAGCAGTTTATACCAGGGCCACTCGGAGTACACCATATATTTT
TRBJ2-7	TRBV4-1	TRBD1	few	CASSQVGTGVYEQYF	TGCGCCAGCAGCCAAGTTGGGACAGGGGTCTACGAGCAGTACTTC
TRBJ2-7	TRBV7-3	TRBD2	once	CASSLTAGDEQYF	TGTGCCAGCAGCTTAACGGCGGGGGACGAGCAGTACTTC
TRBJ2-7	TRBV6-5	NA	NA	CASNPGIPYEQYF	TGTGCCAGCAATCCAGGGATCCCCTACGAGCAGTACTTC
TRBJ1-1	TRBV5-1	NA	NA	CASSPVGGTEAFF	TGCGCCAGCAGCCCCGTAGGGGGCACTGAAGCTTTCTTT
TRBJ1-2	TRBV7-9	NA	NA	CASSTTNTDPNYGYTF	TGTGCCAGCAGCACTACGAACACCGACCCCAACTATGGCTACACCTTC
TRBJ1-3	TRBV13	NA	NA	CASMAAYSGNTIYF	TGTGCCAGCATGGCGGCCTACTCTGGAAACACCATATATTTT
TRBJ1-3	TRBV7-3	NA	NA	CASSLGTLTDGNTIYF	TGTGCCAGCAGCTTAGGGACACTGACGGATGGAAACACCATATATTTT
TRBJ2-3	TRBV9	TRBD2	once	CASSAWTRIDDTQYF	TGTGCCAGCAGCGCATGGACTAGAATCGATGATACGCAGTATTTT
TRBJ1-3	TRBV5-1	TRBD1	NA	CASSRSDREVDTIYF	TGCGCCAGCAGCAGATCGGACAGGGAGGTGGACACCATATATTTT
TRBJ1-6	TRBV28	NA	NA	CASSFTESSYNSPLHF	TGTGCCAGCAGTTTTACGGAGAGCTCCTATAATTCACCCCTCCACTTT
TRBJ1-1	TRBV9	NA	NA	CASSVSDNPSTEAFF	TGTGCCAGCAGCGTAAGTGACAACCCAAGCACTGAAGCTTTCTTT
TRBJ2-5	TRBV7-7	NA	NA	CASSSHRRGSEETQYF	TGTGCTAGCAGCTCCCATCGGCGAGGGAGCGAAGAGACCCAGTACTTC
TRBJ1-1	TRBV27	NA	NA	CASSLAEMNTEAFF	TGTGCCAGCAGTTTGGCGGAGATGAACACTGAAGCTTTCTTT
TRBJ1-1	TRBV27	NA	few	CASSLGVLNTEAFF	TGTGCCAGCAGTCTCGGGGTTTTGAACACTGAAGCTTTCTTT
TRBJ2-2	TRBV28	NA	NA	CASYPQFANTGELFF	TGTGCCAGCTACCCACAGTTCGCGAACACCGGGGAGCTGTTTTTT